Listed below are T cell receptor beta chains from one sample, sequenced in a study of CD8 T cells in Susac syndrome. MiXCR, run by TCRdb on the immunoSEQ multiplex PCR reads, gives a single entry per CDR3 protein. The sample carries about 150,000 distinct CDR3 sequences, approximately 94% recorded once. Sequencing was carried out using CD8+ T cells from PBMCs. Receptors were obtained from a human donor with multiple sclerosis. CDR3s include the opening cysteine and the closing phenylalanine or tryptophan. A D gene is named only where the DNA matches it firmly. A clone size is listed for some rows: how often the clone was seen (once, few, many), or a class if it is expanded.

V: TRBV2
D: -
J: TRBJ1-4
size: -
length: 11
CDR3: CASSGLEKLFF
DNA: TGTGCCAGCAGTGGGTTGGAAAAACTGTTTTTT

V: TRBV4-3
D: -
J: TRBJ1-5
size: -
length: 14
CDR3: CASSPGSGNQPQHF
DNA: TGCGCCAGCAGCCCCGGCAGTGGGAATCAGCCCCAGCATTTT

V: TRBV12-3/TRBV12-4
D: TRBD2
J: TRBJ2-1
size: once
length: 17
CDR3: CASSPLARLAGDNEQFF
DNA: TGTGCCAGCAGTCCCCTCGCTCGGCTAGCGGGGGACAATGAGCAGTTCTTC

V: TRBV7-9
D: -
J: TRBJ1-6
size: once
length: 17
CDR3: CASSLASDSNYNSPLHF
DNA: TGTGCCAGCAGCTTAGCTTCGGACAGCAACTATAATTCACCCCTCCACTTT

V: TRBV30
D: -
J: TRBJ1-1
size: -
length: 13
CDR3: CAWSPSMNTEAFF
DNA: TGTGCCTGGAGTCCATCGATGAACACTGAAGCTTTCTTT

V: TRBV20-1
D: -
J: TRBJ2-7
size: -
length: 15
CDR3: CSAREGPWSSYEQYF
DNA: TGCAGTGCTAGAGAAGGACCCTGGAGCTCCTACGAGCAGTACTTC

V: TRBV5-4
D: TRBD2
J: TRBJ2-1
size: -
length: 13
CDR3: CATQRGSYNEQFF
DNA: TGTGCCACGCAGCGGGGGAGCTACAATGAGCAGTTCTTC

V: TRBV25-1
D: TRBD1
J: TRBJ2-1
size: -
length: 11
CDR3: CASTGGSEQFF
DNA: TGTGCCAGTACAGGGGGTAGTGAGCAGTTCTTC

V: TRBV27
D: TRBD1
J: TRBJ1-2
size: -
length: 14
CDR3: CASSSGQGVYGYTF
DNA: TGTGCCAGCAGTTCGGGACAGGGGGTTTATGGCTACACCTTC

V: TRBV30
D: -
J: TRBJ2-1
size: once
length: 14
CDR3: CAWTGSGAYNEQFF
DNA: TGTGCCTGGACCGGCTCGGGGGCCTACAATGAGCAGTTCTTC

V: TRBV5-1
D: -
J: TRBJ1-1
size: -
length: 13
CDR3: CASSLAQGSEAFF
DNA: TGCGCCAGCAGCTTGGCCCAGGGTTCTGAAGCTTTCTTT

V: TRBV6-5
D: -
J: TRBJ1-1
size: -
length: 13
CDR3: CASSYGSPTEAFF
DNA: TGTGCCAGCAGTTACGGGTCGCCCACTGAAGCTTTCTTT

V: TRBV29-1
D: TRBD1
J: TRBJ1-1
size: -
length: 14
CDR3: CSVETRQGGTEAFF
DNA: TGCAGCGTTGAAACCAGACAGGGTGGTACTGAAGCTTTCTTT

V: TRBV13
D: -
J: TRBJ2-3
size: -
length: 13
CDR3: CASSGGNTDTQYF
DNA: TGTGCCAGCAGTGGCGGGAACACAGATACGCAGTATTTT

V: TRBV7-9
D: TRBD1
J: TRBJ2-3
size: -
length: 16
CDR3: CASSLSGGDFTDTQYF
DNA: TGTGCCAGCAGCTTATCAGGGGGCGACTTCACAGATACGCAGTATTTT

V: TRBV9
D: -
J: TRBJ2-3
size: -
length: 12
CDR3: CASSASADTQYF
DNA: TGTGCCAGCAGCGCCTCCGCAGATACGCAGTATTTT

V: TRBV29-1
D: -
J: TRBJ2-5
size: -
length: 11
CDR3: CSVEIRDIQYF
DNA: TGCAGCGTTGAAATCCGGGACATACAGTACTTC

V: TRBV12-5
D: TRBD2
J: TRBJ2-1
size: -
length: 15
CDR3: CASGLTAGGPGEQFF
DNA: TGTGCTAGTGGTTTGACAGCGGGGGGGCCGGGTGAGCAGTTCTTC

V: TRBV3-1
D: -
J: TRBJ1-1
size: once
length: 15
CDR3: CASSQGSSLNTEAFF
DNA: TGTGCCAGCAGCCAAGGGTCCAGTTTGAACACTGAAGCTTTCTTT

V: TRBV20-1
D: TRBD2
J: TRBJ2-3
size: -
length: 14
CDR3: CSARGGLAADTQYF
DNA: TGCAGTGCTAGAGGTGGACTAGCGGCAGATACGCAGTATTTT

V: TRBV12-3/TRBV12-4
D: -
J: TRBJ2-1
size: few
length: 13
CDR3: CASSPTGYNEQFF
DNA: TGTGCCAGCAGCCCCACAGGGTACAATGAGCAGTTCTTC

V: TRBV20-1
D: -
J: TRBJ1-1
size: -
length: 16
CDR3: CSAAHRQRSMNTEAFF
DNA: TGCAGTGCCGCCCACCGACAGCGGTCCATGAACACTGAAGCTTTCTTT

V: TRBV4-1
D: -
J: TRBJ2-3
size: few
length: 13
CDR3: CASSQDGEESQYF
DNA: TGCGCCAGCAGCCAAGATGGCGAGGAATCGCAGTATTTT

V: TRBV29-1
D: -
J: TRBJ1-1
size: -
length: 12
CDR3: CSVEARTHEAFF
DNA: TGCAGCGTTGAGGCTCGAACCCATGAAGCTTTCTTT

V: TRBV9
D: -
J: TRBJ2-5
size: -
length: 16
CDR3: CASSVDGWGPKETQYF
DNA: TGTGCCAGCAGCGTAGATGGGTGGGGCCCGAAAGAGACCCAGTACTTC

V: TRBV12-3/TRBV12-4
D: TRBD1
J: TRBJ1-2
size: -
length: 17
CDR3: CASSRWDREMANYGYTF
DNA: TGTGCCAGCAGTAGATGGGACAGAGAAATGGCTAACTATGGCTACACCTTC

V: TRBV29-1
D: -
J: TRBJ1-2
size: -
length: 14
CDR3: CSVDNGGPLYGYTF
DNA: TGCAGCGTTGATAACGGGGGGCCTCTCTATGGCTACACCTTC

V: TRBV2
D: -
J: TRBJ1-6
size: -
length: 17
CDR3: CASSELGWKGDNSPLHF
DNA: TGTGCCAGCAGTGAGTTGGGGTGGAAGGGGGATAATTCACCCCTCCACTTT

V: TRBV7-9
D: TRBD1
J: TRBJ2-5
size: -
length: 16
CDR3: CASSLMKGQGQETQYF
DNA: TGTGCCAGCAGCTTGATGAAGGGACAGGGACAAGAGACCCAGTACTTC

V: TRBV27
D: -
J: TRBJ1-2
size: -
length: 16
CDR3: CASSSGVMGTYYGYTF
DNA: TGTGCCAGCAGTTCGGGGGTAATGGGAACGTACTATGGCTACACCTTC

V: TRBV11-2
D: TRBD1
J: TRBJ1-2
size: -
length: 15
CDR3: CASSLAPGGSYGYTF
DNA: TGTGCCAGCAGCTTGGCGCCAGGGGGTAGCTATGGCTACACCTTC

V: TRBV15
D: -
J: TRBJ1-3
size: -
length: 15
CDR3: CATSRSSGSGNTIYF
DNA: TGTGCCACCAGCAGATCTTCAGGTTCTGGAAACACCATATATTTT

V: TRBV6-5
D: -
J: TRBJ1-1
size: -
length: 17
CDR3: CASSYTPPWALNTEAFF
DNA: TGTGCCAGCAGTTACACTCCGCCCTGGGCGCTGAACACTGAAGCTTTCTTT

V: TRBV7-2
D: -
J: TRBJ2-7
size: -
length: 11
CDR3: CASSADLEQYF
DNA: TGTGCCAGCAGCGCAGACCTCGAGCAGTACTTC

V: TRBV29-1
D: TRBD2
J: TRBJ2-3
size: -
length: 16
CDR3: CSVVASGGLSTDTQYF
DNA: TGCAGCGTTGTGGCTAGCGGGGGCCTTAGCACAGATACGCAGTATTTT

V: TRBV20-1
D: TRBD2
J: TRBJ2-7
size: -
length: 16
CDR3: CSARSQGLAGDGEQYF
DNA: TGCAGTGCTAGATCCCAAGGACTAGCGGGGGATGGCGAGCAGTACTTC

V: TRBV11-2
D: -
J: TRBJ2-3
size: -
length: 12
CDR3: CASSRGGDTQYF
DNA: TGTGCCAGCAGCCGTGGGGGAGATACGCAGTATTTT

V: TRBV7-9
D: TRBD1
J: TRBJ1-1
size: -
length: 15
CDR3: CASSRPGTVNTEAFF
DNA: TGTGCCAGCAGCAGACCCGGGACAGTGAACACTGAAGCTTTCTTT

V: TRBV30
D: -
J: TRBJ1-1
size: -
length: 15
CDR3: CAWRDPQGKNTEAFF
DNA: TGTGCCTGGAGGGATCCACAGGGAAAGAACACTGAAGCTTTCTTT

V: TRBV7-9
D: TRBD1
J: TRBJ1-2
size: -
length: 17
CDR3: CASSSPSPGQGAHGYTF
DNA: TGTGCCAGCAGCTCACCCTCGCCGGGACAGGGGGCTCATGGCTACACCTTC

V: TRBV30
D: -
J: TRBJ2-7
size: -
length: 13
CDR3: CAWSSGYGYEQYF
DNA: TGTGCCTGGAGTTCAGGGTATGGCTACGAGCAGTACTTC

V: TRBV9
D: TRBD1
J: TRBJ2-1
size: -
length: 14
CDR3: CASSVVDRGNEQFF
DNA: TGTGCCAGCAGCGTAGTCGACAGGGGCAATGAGCAGTTCTTC

V: TRBV7-9
D: -
J: TRBJ2-1
size: once
length: 12
CDR3: CASSPDYDEQFF
DNA: TGTGCCAGCAGCCCAGACTATGATGAGCAGTTCTTC

V: TRBV4-2
D: TRBD2
J: TRBJ2-4
size: -
length: 14
CDR3: CATGSGGVVNIQYF
DNA: TGTGCCACGGGTAGCGGGGGGGTTGTAAACATTCAGTACTTC

V: TRBV6-6
D: -
J: TRBJ1-4
size: -
length: 13
CDR3: CASSYGGVEKLFF
DNA: TGTGCCAGCAGTTACGGGGGAGTTGAAAAACTGTTTTTT

V: TRBV20-1
D: -
J: TRBJ2-2
size: -
length: 13
CDR3: CSARFPNTGELFF
DNA: TGCAGTGCTAGATTTCCGAACACCGGGGAGCTGTTTTTT

V: TRBV27
D: TRBD2
J: TRBJ2-1
size: -
length: 15
CDR3: CASSLSTSGLNEQFF
DNA: TGTGCCAGCAGTTTATCAACTAGCGGATTAAATGAGCAGTTCTTC

V: TRBV28
D: -
J: TRBJ1-4
size: -
length: 13
CDR3: CASSHGPFAKLFF
DNA: TGTGCCAGCAGTCACGGGCCCTTCGCGAAACTGTTTTTT

V: TRBV30
D: -
J: TRBJ2-1
size: -
length: 16
CDR3: CAWTSPLTDSYNEQFF
DNA: TGTGCCTGGACATCCCCTCTGACTGACTCCTACAATGAGCAGTTCTTC

V: TRBV7-9
D: -
J: TRBJ1-1
size: -
length: 14
CDR3: CASSPPGVSFGAFF
DNA: TGTGCCAGCAGCCCGCCAGGGGTAAGCTTCGGGGCTTTCTTT